This record concerns one TCR beta chain sequence. These data originate in a study of blood T cell repertoires in COVID-19. Study in general: Samples of COVID-19 (acute and convalescent) were obtained from the United States, Italy and Spain. PBMCs, B-cell-depleted T cells, or T cells were the source of the cDNA or gDNA that made up the material.

V was shortened by 3 bases and J by 4 bases, with 15 bases between the two germline ends. This CDR3 is built from 15 residues. Germline CDR1 reads SGHTA; CDR2 reads FQGNSA. Original handling: Estimated nucleated cell counts came from reference gene primer amplification. The method was immunoSEQ multiplex PCR; TCRdb's version includes in-frame clones alone and lacks a portion of them. V, J and clone size are those of that table, while D and trimming were read from the DNA. Here the sample spans approximately 60,000 clones, roughly 85% being singletons. The rearrangement uses TRBV7-2 and TRBJ1-2, with a weak D call TRBD1 (5 bases). What was sequenced was peripheral blood. The sequence derives from a human donor in a cohort sampled during active COVID-19. CDR3 sequence: CASSFYQGHSYGYTF. CDR3 DNA: TGTGCCAGCAGCTTTTACCAGGGCCATTCCTATGGCTACACCTTC.